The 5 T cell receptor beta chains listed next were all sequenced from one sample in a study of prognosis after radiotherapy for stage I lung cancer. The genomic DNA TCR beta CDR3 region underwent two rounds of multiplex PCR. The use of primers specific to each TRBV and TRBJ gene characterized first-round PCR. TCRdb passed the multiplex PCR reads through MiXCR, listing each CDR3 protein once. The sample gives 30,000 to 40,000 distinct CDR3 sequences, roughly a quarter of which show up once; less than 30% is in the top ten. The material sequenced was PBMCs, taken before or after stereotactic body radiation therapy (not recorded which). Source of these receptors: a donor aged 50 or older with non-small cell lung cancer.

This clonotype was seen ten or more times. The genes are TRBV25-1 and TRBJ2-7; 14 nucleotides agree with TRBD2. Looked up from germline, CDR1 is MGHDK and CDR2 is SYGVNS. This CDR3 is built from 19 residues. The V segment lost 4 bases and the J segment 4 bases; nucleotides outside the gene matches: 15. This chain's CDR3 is CASSAGTAGLAGDGYEQYF. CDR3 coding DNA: TGTGCCAGCAGTGCCGGGACAGCGGGACTAGCGGGAGATGGATACGAGCAGTACTTC.

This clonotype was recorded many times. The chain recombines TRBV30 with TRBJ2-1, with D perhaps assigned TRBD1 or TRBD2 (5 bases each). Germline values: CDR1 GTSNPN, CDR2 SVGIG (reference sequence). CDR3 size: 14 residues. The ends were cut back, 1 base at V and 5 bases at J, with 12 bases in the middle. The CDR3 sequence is CAWSERGFNNEQFF. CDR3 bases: TGTGCCTGGAGTGAGAGGGGATTTAACAATGAGCAGTTCTTC.

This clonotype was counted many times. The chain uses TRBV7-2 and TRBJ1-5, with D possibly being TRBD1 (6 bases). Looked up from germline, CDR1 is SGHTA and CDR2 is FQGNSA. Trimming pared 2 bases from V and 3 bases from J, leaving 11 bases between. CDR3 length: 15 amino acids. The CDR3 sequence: CASSLYRTDNQPQHF. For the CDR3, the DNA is TGTGCCAGCAGCTTATATAGGACAGACAATCAGCCCCAGCATTTT. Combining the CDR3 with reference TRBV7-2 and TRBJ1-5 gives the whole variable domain GAGVSQSPSNKVTEKGKDVELRCDPISGHTALYWYRQSLGQGLEFLIYFQGNSAPDKSGLPSDRFSAERTGGSVSTLTIQRTQQEDSAVYLCASSLYRTDNQPQHFGDGTRLSIL.

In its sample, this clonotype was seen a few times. This CDR3 is CSVIQETNEKLFF. The CDR3 DNA reads TGCAGCGTTATACAGGAAACTAATGAAAAACTGTTTTTT. The gene calls are TRBV29-1 and TRBJ1-4, with D maybe TRBD1 (5 bases). Germline V gene data show CDR1 as SQVTM and CDR2 as ANQGSEA. The CDR3 loop spans 13 amino acids. V lost 5 bases, J lost 1 base, and 8 bases lay in between.

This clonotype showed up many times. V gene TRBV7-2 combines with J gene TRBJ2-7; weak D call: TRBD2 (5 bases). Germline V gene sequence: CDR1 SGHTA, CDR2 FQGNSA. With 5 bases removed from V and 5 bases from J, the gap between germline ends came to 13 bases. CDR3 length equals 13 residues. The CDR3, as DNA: TGTGCCAGCAGCGGGAGAGCTCAGGACGAGCAGTACTTC. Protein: CASSGRAQDEQYF.